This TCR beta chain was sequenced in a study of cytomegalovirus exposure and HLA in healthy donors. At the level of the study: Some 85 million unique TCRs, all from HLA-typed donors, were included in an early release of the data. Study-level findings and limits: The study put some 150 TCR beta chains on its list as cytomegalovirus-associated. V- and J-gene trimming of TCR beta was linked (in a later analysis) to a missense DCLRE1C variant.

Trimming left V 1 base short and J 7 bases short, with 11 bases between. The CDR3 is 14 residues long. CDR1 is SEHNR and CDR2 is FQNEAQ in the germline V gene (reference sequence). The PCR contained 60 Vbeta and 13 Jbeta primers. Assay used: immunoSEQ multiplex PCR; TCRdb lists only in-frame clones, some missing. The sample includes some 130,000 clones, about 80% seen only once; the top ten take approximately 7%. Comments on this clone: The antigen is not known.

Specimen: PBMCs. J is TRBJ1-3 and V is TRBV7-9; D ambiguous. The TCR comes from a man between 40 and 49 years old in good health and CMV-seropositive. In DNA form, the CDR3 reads TGTGCCAGCAGCTTAGGAGGGCGATGGAACACCATATATTTT. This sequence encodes CASSLGGRWNTIYF.